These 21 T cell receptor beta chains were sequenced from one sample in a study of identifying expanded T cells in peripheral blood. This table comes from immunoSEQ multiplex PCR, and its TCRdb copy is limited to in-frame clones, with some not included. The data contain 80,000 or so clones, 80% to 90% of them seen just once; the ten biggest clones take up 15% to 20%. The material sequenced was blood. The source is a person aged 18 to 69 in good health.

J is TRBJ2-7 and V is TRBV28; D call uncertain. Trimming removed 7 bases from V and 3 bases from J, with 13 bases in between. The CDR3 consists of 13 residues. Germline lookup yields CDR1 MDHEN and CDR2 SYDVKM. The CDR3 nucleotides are TGTGCCAGCACAACCTTGGGCCGCTACGAGCAGTACTTC. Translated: CASTTLGRYEQYF.

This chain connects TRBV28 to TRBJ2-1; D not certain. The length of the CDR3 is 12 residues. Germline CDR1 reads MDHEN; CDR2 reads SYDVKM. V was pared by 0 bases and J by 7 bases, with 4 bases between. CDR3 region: CASSLWRNEQFF. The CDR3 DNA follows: TGTGCCAGCAGTTTATGGAGAAATGAGCAGTTCTTC.

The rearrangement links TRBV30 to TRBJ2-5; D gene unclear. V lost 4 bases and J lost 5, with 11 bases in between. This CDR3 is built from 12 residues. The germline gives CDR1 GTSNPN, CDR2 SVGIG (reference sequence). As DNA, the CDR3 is TGTGCCTGGAAGCTGAGTGGGGAGACCCAGTACTTC. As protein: CAWKLSGETQYF.

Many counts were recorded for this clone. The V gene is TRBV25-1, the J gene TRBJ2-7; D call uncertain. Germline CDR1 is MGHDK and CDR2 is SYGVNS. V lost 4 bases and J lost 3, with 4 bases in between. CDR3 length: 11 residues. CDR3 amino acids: CASSAGYEQYF. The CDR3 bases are TGTGCCAGCAGTGCCGGCTACGAGCAGTACTTC.

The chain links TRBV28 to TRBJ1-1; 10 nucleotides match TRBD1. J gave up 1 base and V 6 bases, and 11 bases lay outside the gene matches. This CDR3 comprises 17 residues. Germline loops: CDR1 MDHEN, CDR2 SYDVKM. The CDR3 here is CASSRWGTGDRNTEAFF. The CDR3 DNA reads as TGTGCCAGCAGCCGTTGGGGGACAGGGGATCGGAACACTGAAGCTTTCTTT.

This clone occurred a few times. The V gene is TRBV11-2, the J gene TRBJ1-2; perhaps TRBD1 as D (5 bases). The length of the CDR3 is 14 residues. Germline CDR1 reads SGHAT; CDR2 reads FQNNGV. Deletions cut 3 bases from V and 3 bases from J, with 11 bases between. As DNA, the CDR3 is TGTGCCAGCAGCTTCCGCAGGGAAGACTATGGCTACACCTTC. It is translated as CASSFRREDYGYTF.

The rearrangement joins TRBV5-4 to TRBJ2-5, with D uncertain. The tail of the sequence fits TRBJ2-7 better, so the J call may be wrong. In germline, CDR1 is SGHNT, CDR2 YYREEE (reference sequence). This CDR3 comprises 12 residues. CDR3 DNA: TGTGCCAGCAGCGCTAATACCTACGAGCAGTACTTC. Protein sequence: CASSANTYEQYF.

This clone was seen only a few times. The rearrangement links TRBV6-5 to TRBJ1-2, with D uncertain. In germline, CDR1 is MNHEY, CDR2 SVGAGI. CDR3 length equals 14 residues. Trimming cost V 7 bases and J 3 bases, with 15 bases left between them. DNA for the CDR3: TGTGCCAGCACTAGGATTGGGAGTTACTATGGCTACACCTTC. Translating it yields CASTRIGSYYGYTF.

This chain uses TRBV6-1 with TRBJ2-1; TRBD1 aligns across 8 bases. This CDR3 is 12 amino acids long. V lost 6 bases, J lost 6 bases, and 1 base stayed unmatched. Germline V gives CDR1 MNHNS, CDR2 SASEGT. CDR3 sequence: CASRDRVNEQFF. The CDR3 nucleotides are TGTGCCAGCAGGGACAGGGTCAATGAGCAGTTCTTC.

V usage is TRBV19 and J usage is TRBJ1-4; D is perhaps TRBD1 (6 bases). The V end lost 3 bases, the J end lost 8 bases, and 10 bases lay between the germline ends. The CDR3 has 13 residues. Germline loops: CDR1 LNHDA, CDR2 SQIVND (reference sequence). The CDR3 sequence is CASSINREEKLFF. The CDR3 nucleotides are TGTGCCAGTAGTATCAACAGGGAGGAAAAACTGTTTTTT.

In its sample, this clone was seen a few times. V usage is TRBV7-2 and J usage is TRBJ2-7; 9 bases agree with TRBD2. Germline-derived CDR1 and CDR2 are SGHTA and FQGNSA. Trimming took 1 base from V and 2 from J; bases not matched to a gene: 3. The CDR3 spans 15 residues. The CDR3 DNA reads TGTGCCAGCAGCTTAGAGACTAGCGGTGCCTACGAGCAGTACTTC. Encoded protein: CASSLETSGAYEQYF.

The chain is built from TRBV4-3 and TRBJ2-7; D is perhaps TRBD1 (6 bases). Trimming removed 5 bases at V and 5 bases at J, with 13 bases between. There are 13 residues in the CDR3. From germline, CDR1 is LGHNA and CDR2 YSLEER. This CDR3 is CASSTTTGNEQYF. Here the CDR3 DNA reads TGCGCCAGCAGCACTACGACAGGAAACGAGCAGTACTTC.

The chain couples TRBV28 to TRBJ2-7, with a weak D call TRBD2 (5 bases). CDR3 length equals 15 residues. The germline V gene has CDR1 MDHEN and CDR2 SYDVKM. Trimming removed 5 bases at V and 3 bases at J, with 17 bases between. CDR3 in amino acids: CASSPPSAAIYEQYF. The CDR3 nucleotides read TGTGCCAGCAGTCCCCCATCAGCGGCGATCTACGAGCAGTACTTC.

The CDR3 nucleotides read TGCGCCAGCAGCCCCTCGCCGACAGAGTTTTTGATTGGGAACACTGAAGCTTTCTTT. Amino acids: CASSPSPTEFLIGNTEAFF. The rearrangement uses TRBV5-1 and TRBJ1-1, with D maybe TRBD1 (5 bases). The V and J ends lost 4 bases and 1 base respectively, with 26 bases between them. The CDR3 is 19 residues long. The V gene's germline CDR1 is SGHRS and CDR2 YFSETQ.

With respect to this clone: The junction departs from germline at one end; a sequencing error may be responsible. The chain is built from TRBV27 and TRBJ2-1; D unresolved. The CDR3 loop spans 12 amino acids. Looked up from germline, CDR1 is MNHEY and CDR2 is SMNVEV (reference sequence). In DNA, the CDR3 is TGTGCCAGCAGTTTATTGGGCCGACCGTTGATCTTC. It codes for CASSLLGRPLIF.

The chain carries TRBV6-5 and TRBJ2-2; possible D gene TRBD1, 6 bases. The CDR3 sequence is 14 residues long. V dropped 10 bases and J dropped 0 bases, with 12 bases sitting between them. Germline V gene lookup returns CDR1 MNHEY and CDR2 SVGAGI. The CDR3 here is CATKEGANTGELFF. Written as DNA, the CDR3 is TGTGCCACTAAAGAGGGGGCGAACACCGGGGAGCTGTTTTTT.

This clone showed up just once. CDR3 DNA sequence: TGTGCCAGTAGTACGGGGACAGGGAGAGGTGAAAAACTGTTTTTT. Protein sequence: CASSTGTGRGEKLFF. The rearrangement uses TRBV19 and TRBJ1-4; TRBD1 matches at 9 bases. The junction had 7 bases not matched to a gene; V was cut back by 4 bases and J by 7 bases. This CDR3 has 15 residues. Germline CDR1 reads LNHDA; CDR2 reads SQIVND (reference sequence). Variable domain in full (rest from reference TRBV19 and TRBJ1-4): DGGITQSPKYLFRKEGQNVTLSCEQNLNHDAMYWYRQDPGQGLRLIYYSQIVNDFQKGDIAEGYSVSREKKESFPLTVTSAQKNPTAFYLCASSTGTGRGEKLFFGSGTQLSVL.

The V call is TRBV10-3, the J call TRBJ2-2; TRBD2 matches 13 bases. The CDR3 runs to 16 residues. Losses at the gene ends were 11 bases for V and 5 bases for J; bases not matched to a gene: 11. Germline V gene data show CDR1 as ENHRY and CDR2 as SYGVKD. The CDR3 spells CAGTGGLAGYTGELFF. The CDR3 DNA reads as TGTGCCGGGACAGGGGGACTAGCGGGGTATACCGGGGAGCTGTTTTTT.

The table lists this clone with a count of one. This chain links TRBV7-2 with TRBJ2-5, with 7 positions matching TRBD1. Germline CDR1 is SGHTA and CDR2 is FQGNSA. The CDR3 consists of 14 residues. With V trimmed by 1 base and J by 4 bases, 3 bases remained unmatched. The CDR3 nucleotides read TGTGCCAGCAGCTTAGAAGACAGGGTAGAGACCCAGTACTTC. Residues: CASSLEDRVETQYF.

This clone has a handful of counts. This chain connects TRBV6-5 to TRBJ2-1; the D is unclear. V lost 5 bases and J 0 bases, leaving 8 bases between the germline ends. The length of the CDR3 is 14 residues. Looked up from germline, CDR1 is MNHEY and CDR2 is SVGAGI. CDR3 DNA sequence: TGTGCCAGCAGTCGACACCTCTCCTACAATGAGCAGTTCTTC. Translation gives CASSRHLSYNEQFF.

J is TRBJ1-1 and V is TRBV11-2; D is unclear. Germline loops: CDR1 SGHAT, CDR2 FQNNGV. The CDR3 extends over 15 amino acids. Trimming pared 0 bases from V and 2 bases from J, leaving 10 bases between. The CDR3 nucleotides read TGTGCCAGCAGCTTAGATTCGGGAGCTAACACTGAAGCTTTCTTT. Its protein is CASSLDSGANTEAFF. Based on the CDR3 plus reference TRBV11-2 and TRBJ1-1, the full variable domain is EAGVAQSPRYKIIEKRQSVAFWCNPISGHATLYWYQQILGQGPKLLIQFQNNGVVDDSQLPKDRFSAERLKGVDSTLKIQPAKLEDSAVYLCASSLDSGANTEAFFGQGTRLTVV.